One sample yielded the 26 T cell receptor beta chains listed below, sequenced in a study of cytomegalovirus exposure and HLA in healthy donors (TCRdb year 2017). The library was produced with the immunoSEQ multiplex PCR assay. For the multiplex PCR, a mixture combining 60 forward primers for TCR Vbeta segments and 13 reverse primers for TCR Jbeta segments was used. The table was pulled from immuneACCESS by TCRdb, which kept in-frame rearrangements only. Such tables lose some clones; where checked, under half of the loss comes from unresolved V genes, and the rest has no known cause. Here the sample has some 130,000 clones; just under 80% occur a single time. Roughly 1.5% of the sample is in the top ten clones. The specimen was PBMCs. The receptors stem from a woman under 30 in good health and CMV-seronegative.

This chain joins TRBV5-6 and TRBJ2-3; a possible D gene is TRBD1 (5 bases). The germline V and J ends were trimmed by 4 bases and 2 bases, with 11 bases remaining between them. Germline assignment: CDR1 SGHDT and CDR2 YYEEEE. This CDR3 has 14 amino acids. The CDR3 region is CASSRDSFTDTQYF. CDR3 bases: TGTGCCAGCAGCCGCGACAGTTTCACAGATACGCAGTATTTT.

The CDR3 is CASSSQGSNEKLFF. The CDR3 nucleotides read TGTGCCAGCAGCTCTCAGGGCTCTAATGAAAAACTGTTTTTT. The V call is TRBV7-2, the J call TRBJ1-4; TRBD1 is a possible D gene (5 bases). The CDR3 extends over 14 amino acids. Germline lookup yields CDR1 SGHTA and CDR2 FQGNSA. The V gene lost 4 bases and the J gene lost 3 bases, with 9 bases spanning the gap.

The chain combines TRBV7-2 with TRBJ1-3; D is possibly TRBD1 (5 bases). CDR1 is SGHTA and CDR2 is FQGNSA in the germline V gene. CDR3 length: 16 amino acids. The V gene lost 4 bases and the J gene lost 1 base, with 14 bases spanning the gap. The CDR3 here is CASSSTSGPSGNTIYF. DNA of the CDR3: TGTGCCAGCAGCTCGACATCAGGGCCGTCTGGAAACACCATATATTTT.

This clone was counted once. V gene TRBV4-1 combines with J gene TRBJ2-1, with 10 bases lining up with TRBD2. Unmatched junction bases numbered 3, after V lost 2 bases and J lost 5 bases. This CDR3 is 15 amino acids long. Germline values: CDR1 MGHRA, CDR2 YSYEKL. In nucleotides, the CDR3 is TGCGCCAGCAGCCAATTGGGACTAGCGCACAATGAGCAGTTCTTC. Encoded protein: CASSQLGLAHNEQFF.

The rearrangement links TRBV4-1 to TRBJ2-5, with TRBD2 identical over 9 bases. Germline V gives CDR1 MGHRA, CDR2 YSYEKL. This CDR3 contains 16 residues. The V and J ends lost 0 bases and 6 bases, in that order; junction bases with no gene match: 8. The CDR3 DNA follows: TGCGCCAGCAGCCAAGAGGTAGCGGGAGACGGAAAGACCCAGTACTTC. Its protein product is CASSQEVAGDGKTQYF.

V is TRBV10-3 and J is TRBJ2-7; D might be TRBD1 (5 bases). Per the germline V gene, CDR1 is ENHRY and CDR2 is SYGVKD. The CDR3 runs to 14 residues. V was shortened by 4 bases and J by 7 bases, with 17 bases between the two germline ends. The CDR3 sequence: CAISGPDGAREQYF. The CDR3, as DNA: TGTGCCATCAGTGGACCAGATGGGGCAAGGGAGCAGTACTTC.

This chain connects TRBV18 to TRBJ1-2; D ambiguous. Germline CDR1 and CDR2: KGHSH and LQKENI. Between the trimmed V and J ends, which lost 2 bases and 8 bases, there was a span of 18 bases. The CDR3 contains 15 residues. In DNA form, the CDR3 reads TGTGCCAGCTCACCAAACCCTGGGCCCTCCCACGGCTACACCTTC. Amino acids: CASSPNPGPSHGYTF.

This clone occurred once. The chain employs TRBV6-1 and TRBJ2-1; the match to TRBD2 covers 9 bases. Losses at the gene ends were 2 bases for V and 9 bases for J; bases not matched to a gene: 8. The length of the CDR3 is 15 residues. Germline V gives CDR1 MNHNS, CDR2 SASEGT. In DNA, the CDR3 is TGTGCCAGCAGTGAAATCGTAGCGGGAGTTAGTGAGCAGTTCTTC. Its translation: CASSEIVAGVSEQFF.

The V gene is TRBV15, the J gene TRBJ2-1, with 10 bases identical to TRBD2. V lost 10 bases to trimming and J lost 6 bases; unmatched junction nucleotides: 6. Germline CDR1 is LNHNV and CDR2 is YYDKDF (reference sequence). This CDR3 region has 13 residues. The CDR3 here is CAIRAGGGNEQFF. Written as DNA, the CDR3 is TGTGCCATTCGAGCGGGAGGGGGCAATGAGCAGTTCTTC.

This clone was recorded only once. The chain recombines TRBV7-9 with TRBJ1-4; possible D gene TRBD1, 5 bases. V was trimmed by 4 bases and J by 5 bases, leaving 14 bases between them. The CDR3 is 15 residues long. The germline V gene encodes CDR1 SEHNR and CDR2 FQNEAQ (reference sequence). CDR3 loop: CASSWGGGSNEKLFF. CDR3 nucleotide sequence: TGTGCCAGCAGCTGGGGCGGGGGGTCGAATGAAAAACTGTTTTTT.

There are a few counts of this clone. The chain uses TRBV6-1 and TRBJ2-1; D ambiguous. CDR3 length: 11 residues. V shed 4 bases and J shed 9 bases, with 7 bases lying between them. Germline loops: CDR1 MNHNS, CDR2 SASEGT. CDR3 DNA: TGTGCCAGCAGTGGGCTCCCTGAGCAGTTCTTC. It translates to CASSGLPEQFF.

The rearrangement uses TRBV5-1 and TRBJ1-2, with unresolved D. The CDR3 totals 12 residues. Trimming removed 4 bases at V and 13 bases at J, with 17 bases between. Germline CDR1 reads SGHRS; CDR2 reads YFSETQ. As DNA, the CDR3 is TGCGCCAGCAGCCCGGGAGCCTTGCCGATCACCTTC. Its translation is CASSPGALPITF.

The chain is built from TRBV5-1 and TRBJ2-1, with 7 bases that match TRBD2. CDR3 length: 16 amino acids. V dropped 4 bases and J dropped 7; count of bases not matched to a gene: 14. CDR1 is SGHRS and CDR2 is YFSETQ in the germline V gene. In DNA form, the CDR3 reads TGCGCCAGCAGCGGTGACCGGGACGGAGCGGGGAATGAGCAGTTCTTC. It is translated as CASSGDRDGAGNEQFF.

The chain has TRBV6-5 and TRBJ1-1; 10 bases match TRBD1. Germline lookup yields CDR1 MNHEY and CDR2 SVGAGI. The CDR3 spans 14 residues. The trim removed 7 bases at V and 4 bases at J, leaving 6 bases unmatched. The CDR3 here is CASTLGQGVTEAFF. Written as DNA, the CDR3 is TGTGCCAGCACCCTAGGACAGGGGGTCACTGAAGCTTTCTTT.

The chain joins TRBV7-9 to TRBJ1-4, with TRBD1 as a possible D gene (5 bases). V was clipped by 7 bases and J by 4 bases, with 22 bases between them. Germline CDR1 and CDR2: SEHNR and FQNEAQ (reference sequence). CDR3 length equals 17 residues. In DNA, the CDR3 is TGTGCCAGCATCCCGGGGGAAGTGGACGGTCTTAATGAAAAACTGTTTTTT. As protein: CASIPGEVDGLNEKLFF.

The gene calls are TRBV19 and TRBJ2-1, with 9 bases that match TRBD2. This CDR3 is 18 amino acids long. The V segment lost 5 bases and the J segment 6 bases; nucleotides outside the gene matches: 17. CDR1 and CDR2 from the germline V gene are LNHDA and SQIVND (reference sequence). CDR3 DNA: TGTGCCAGTAGTCCCTGGTTGGGTCTAGCGGGGCTCGGCAATGAGCAGTTCTTC. Amino acids: CASSPWLGLAGLGNEQFF.

There are a few counts of this clone. The rearrangement links TRBV4-2 to TRBJ2-3, with TRBD2 as a possible D gene (5 bases). Per germline, CDR1 LGHNA and CDR2 YNFKEQ. V was pared by 1 base and J by 6 bases, with 14 bases between. The CDR3 totals 15 residues. The CDR3 region is CASSQGERDKDTQYF. The CDR3 DNA is TGTGCCAGCAGCCAAGGAGAGAGGGATAAGGATACGCAGTATTTT.

The chain employs TRBV6-5 and TRBJ1-5; 9 nucleotides match TRBD1. There are 12 residues in the CDR3. Germline CDR1 MNHEY, CDR2 SVGAGI. J lost 6 bases, V lost 10 bases, and 4 bases had no gene match. CDR3 sequence (DNA): TGTGCCACCGGGACAGGGATTCAGCCCCAGCATTTT. Translation: CATGTGIQPQHF.

The genes are TRBV28 and TRBJ2-7, with 7 bases aligning to TRBD1. The germline gives CDR1 MDHEN, CDR2 SYDVKM. There are 16 residues in the CDR3. V was clipped by 6 bases and J by 2 bases; unmatched bases: 13. The CDR3 DNA follows: TGTGCCAGCAGCCGACAGGGACCCCTCCTACCCTACGAGCAGTACTTC. This gives the protein CASSRQGPLLPYEQYF.

CDR3 sequence: CALGSGSTYEQYF. CDR3 DNA sequence: TGTGCCCTTGGAAGCGGTTCCACCTACGAGCAGTACTTC. The gene calls are TRBV2 and TRBJ2-7, with D possibly TRBD2 on 5 matching bases. Trimming cost V 11 bases and J 2 bases, with 16 bases left between them. CDR3 length: 13 amino acids. CDR1 is SNHLY, CDR2 FYNNEI, per germline.

This clone was detected only once. The rearrangement links TRBV18 to TRBJ1-5, with D tentatively TRBD1 (6 bases). The CDR3 contains 15 residues. Deletions cut 3 bases from V and 5 bases from J, with 14 bases between. Germline V gives CDR1 KGHSH, CDR2 LQKENI. The CDR3 coding sequence is TGTGCCAGCTCACCTGGGGGCAAGAATTATCAGCCCCAGCATTTT. It translates to CASSPGGKNYQPQHF.

V is TRBV7-8 and J is TRBJ2-7; weak D call: TRBD1 (5 bases). Germline CDR1 is SGHVS and CDR2 is FQNEAQ. Trimming shortened V by 2 bases and J by 1 base, and 12 bases separated the two germline ends. The CDR3 contains 15 residues. CDR3 nucleotide sequence: TGTGCCAGCAGCTTAACTTCCGACAGTTCCTACGAGCAGTACTTC. Translating it yields CASSLTSDSSYEQYF.

The rearrangement uses TRBV7-9 and TRBJ2-2; possible D gene TRBD2, 7 bases. The germline V gene has CDR1 SEHNR and CDR2 FQNEAQ (reference sequence). Trimming left V 6 bases short and J 1 base short, with 15 bases between. The length of the CDR3 is 16 residues. In DNA, the CDR3 is TGTGCCAGCAGTATATCGGGGGGCCGGAACACCGGGGAGCTGTTTTTT. As protein: CASSISGGRNTGELFF.

The chain has TRBV5-1 and TRBJ2-3, with D possibly matching TRBD2 (6 bases). This CDR3 region has 14 residues. V lost 0 bases and J 5 bases, leaving 10 bases between the germline ends. CDR1 SGHRS and CDR2 YFSETQ come from the germline V gene. The CDR3 DNA reads as TGCGCCAGCAGCTTGGTGACTAGTCGAGATACGCAGTATTTT. Translating it yields CASSLVTSRDTQYF.

The chain has TRBV5-6 and TRBJ1-2; D perhaps matches TRBD1 (5 bases). The V end was cut by 3 bases, the J end by 4 bases, with 13 bases between. The V gene's germline CDR1 is SGHDT and CDR2 YYEEEE. The CDR3 is 14 amino acids. CDR3 amino acids: CASSSAGRGYGYTF. In DNA form, the CDR3 reads TGTGCCAGCAGCTCTGCAGGGAGGGGCTATGGCTACACCTTC.

The chain links TRBV30 to TRBJ2-2, with D unclear. V lost 3 bases to trimming and J lost 5 bases, with 10 bases between them. The CDR3 extends over 13 amino acids. Germline lookup yields CDR1 GTSNPN and CDR2 SVGIG (reference sequence). The DNA of the CDR3 is TGTGCCTGGAGCCCCCAGAGGACCGGGGAGCTGTTTTTT. Encoded protein: CAWSPQRTGELFF.